This note documents a single TCR beta chain sequence. Generated by immunoSEQ multiplex PCR, the TCRdb table keeps only in-frame clones and is missing some. The sample lists tens of thousands of clones, more than 85% occurring once. The data are from a study of technical replicates of blood from several donors. The TCR sequence derives from a human donor in good health. Some clones in this sample may be carry-over from other donors' samples. The sequenced sample consisted of T cells isolated from PBMCs.

The CDR3 sequence: CAISDPGPRGLMDNEQFF. For the CDR3, the DNA is TGTGCCATCAGTGATCCCGGGCCCAGGGGGTTGATGGACAATGAGCAGTTCTTC. The J gene is TRBJ2-1, the V gene TRBV10-3; the match to TRBD1 covers 7 bases. The CDR3 is 18 residues long. After removal of 3 bases from V and 5 bases from J, the junction contained 16 bases not matched to a gene. In germline, CDR1 is ENHRY, CDR2 SYGVKD.